These T cell receptor beta chains were read from a single sample in a study of T cells after yellow fever vaccination. TCRdb recomputed calls from the 5' RACE reads with MiXCR, one row per CDR3 protein. Among about 320,000 distinct CDR3 sequences listed, 3.5% to 4.5% were seen once. Source: PBMCs, taken 15 days after the yellow fever booster vaccination. These receptors all come from a man aged 18 to 30 who received the YFV17D yellow fever vaccine. The CDR3 runs from the conserved cysteine through the conserved F or W. Fields, in order: clone size, D gene, J gene, V gene, CDR3 protein, CDR3 DNA. The D gene is left open where the match is weak. Clone size is stated in some rows and not others, as once, few, many or a class when expanded.

>few|NA|TRBJ2-1|TRBV18
CASSPGPDGEQFF
TGTGCCAGCTCACCGGGCCCGGACGGTGAGCAGTTCTTC
>few|NA|TRBJ2-5|TRBV27
CASSLSSPPETQYF
TGTGCCAGCAGTTTATCGTCTCCCCCAGAGACCCAGTACTTC
>many|NA|TRBJ1-2|TRBV7-9
CASSPQEKGYTF
TGTGCCAGCAGCCCACAGGAGAAGGGCTACACCTTC
>NA|TRBD1|TRBJ2-3|TRBV29-1
CSAGQGSTDTQYF
TGCAGCGCAGGACAGGGGAGCACAGATACGCAGTATTTT
>few|NA|TRBJ2-5|TRBV11-2
CASSTSQGTGTQYF
TGTGCCAGCAGCACCTCGCAGGGGACGGGGACCCAGTACTTC
>few|NA|TRBJ1-1|TRBV18
CASSPRGPEEAFF
TGTGCCAGCTCACCAAGGGGCCCTGAGGAGGCTTTCTTT
>few|NA|TRBJ1-2|TRBV2
CASSERGSGYTF
TGTGCCAGCAGTGAACGGGGGTCTGGCTACACCTTC
>many|NA|TRBJ2-5|TRBV7-9
CASSLRGSIGETQYF
TGTGCCAGCAGCTTACGCGGTAGCATCGGAGAGACCCAGTACTTC
>NA|TRBD1|TRBJ1-1|TRBV5-1
CASSPGQPWTEAFF
TGCGCCAGCAGCCCGGGACAGCCGTGGACTGAAGCTTTCTTT
>many|TRBD1|TRBJ2-1|TRBV7-2
CASSLNRGLAEQFF
TGTGCCAGCAGCTTGAACAGGGGGCTCGCTGAGCAGTTCTTC
>few|TRBD1|TRBJ1-2|TRBV6-2/TRBV6-3
CASSYDREYGYTF
TGTGCCAGCAGTTACGACAGGGAGTATGGCTACACCTTC
>few|NA|TRBJ2-5|TRBV5-1
CASSLFAGQSETQYF
TGCGCCAGCAGCTTGTTTGCAGGACAATCGGAGACCCAGTACTTC
>NA|NA|TRBJ2-3|TRBV5-1
CASSASGDSTDTQYF
TGCGCCAGCAGCGCCTCAGGGGACTCCACAGATACGCAGTATTTT
>NA|TRBD1|TRBJ1-1|TRBV2
CASSEGTGGATTEAFF
TGTGCCAGCAGTGAAGGGACAGGGGGCGCGACCACTGAAGCTTTCTTT
>few|NA|TRBJ2-5|TRBV11-2
CASSLMMGGLQETQYF
TGTGCCAGCAGCTTGATGATGGGGGGGCTTCAAGAGACCCAGTACTTC
>many|NA|TRBJ1-3|TRBV7-9
CASSFVRLSGNTIYF
TGTGCCAGCAGCTTCGTTAGGCTCTCTGGAAACACCATATATTTT
>NA|NA|TRBJ2-7|TRBV7-8
CASSYYRDGAYEQYF
TGTGCCAGCAGCTACTACCGGGACGGAGCCTACGAGCAGTACTTC
>NA|NA|TRBJ2-1|TRBV5-4
CASSLDGRGYNEQFF
TGTGCCAGCAGCTTGGACGGGCGGGGCTACAATGAGCAGTTCTTC
>few|NA|TRBJ1-5|TRBV7-2
CASSLEPGRQPQHF
TGTGCCAGCAGCTTAGAACCAGGGAGACAGCCCCAGCATTTT
>few|TRBD1|TRBJ1-1|TRBV5-1
CASSQGQGNMNTEAFF
TGCGCCAGCAGCCAAGGACAGGGAAACATGAACACTGAAGCTTTCTTT
>NA|NA|TRBJ1-1|TRBV20-1
CSARDNGQRNWLGAFF
TGCAGTGCTAGGGATAACGGACAGAGAAACTGGTTGGGGGCTTTCTTT
>few|TRBD1|TRBJ1-4|TRBV5-1
CASRRGTGYIELFF
TGCGCCAGCAGGCGCGGGACAGGGTATATAGAACTGTTTTTT
>many|NA|TRBJ2-1|TRBV7-2
CASSSRGELNEQFF
TGTGCCAGCAGCTCGAGGGGGGAGCTCAATGAGCAGTTCTTC
>NA|NA|TRBJ2-1|TRBV11-2
CASSSPATVYNEQFF
TGTGCCAGCAGCTCCCCGGCGACAGTTTACAATGAGCAGTTCTTC
>NA|TRBD1|TRBJ2-1|TRBV7-6
CASSPEATRGTEQFF
TGTGCCAGCAGCCCCGAGGCGACCAGGGGGACCGAGCAGTTCTTC
>few|NA|TRBJ2-5|TRBV30
CAWSLSKTQYF
TGTGCCTGGAGTTTGTCGAAGACCCAGTACTTC
>many|TRBD2|TRBJ2-3|TRBV5-1
CASSRGLAADTQYF
TGCGCCAGCAGCCGGGGACTAGCAGCAGATACGCAGTATTTT
>few|NA|TRBJ2-5|TRBV7-2
CASSLFGQETQYF
TGTGCCAGCAGCCTGTTCGGTCAAGAGACCCAGTACTTC
>NA|NA|TRBJ2-2|TRBV18
CASSPVDGANTGELFF
TGTGCCAGCTCACCCGTTGACGGAGCGAACACCGGGGAGCTGTTTTTT